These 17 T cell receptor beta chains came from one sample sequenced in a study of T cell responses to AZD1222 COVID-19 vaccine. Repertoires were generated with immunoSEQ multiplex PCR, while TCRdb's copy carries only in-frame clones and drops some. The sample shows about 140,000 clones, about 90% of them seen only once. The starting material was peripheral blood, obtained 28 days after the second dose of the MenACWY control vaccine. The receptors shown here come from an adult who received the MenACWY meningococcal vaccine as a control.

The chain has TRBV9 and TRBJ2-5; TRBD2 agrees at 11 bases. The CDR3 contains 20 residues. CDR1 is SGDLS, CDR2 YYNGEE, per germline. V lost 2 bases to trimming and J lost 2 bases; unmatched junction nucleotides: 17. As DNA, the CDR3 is TGTGCCAGCAGCGTCCAACCCGGGGGACCGGGACTAGCGGAACAAGAGACCCAGTACTTC. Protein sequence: CASSVQPGGPGLAEQETQYF.

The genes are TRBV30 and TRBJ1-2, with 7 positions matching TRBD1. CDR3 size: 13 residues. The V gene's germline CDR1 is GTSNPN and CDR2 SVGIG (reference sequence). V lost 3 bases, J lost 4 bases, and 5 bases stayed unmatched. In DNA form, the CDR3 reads TGTGCCTGGAGCGAACAGGGGCCCTATGGCTACACCTTC. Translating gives CAWSEQGPYGYTF.

CDR3 in DNA: TGTGCCAGCAGCCAAGATCAACTAGCGGGAGGGAAAAACATTCAGTACTTC. The encoded protein is CASSQDQLAGGKNIQYF. The chain combines TRBV3-1 (or the pseudogene TRBV3-2) with TRBJ2-4; 13 nucleotides agree with TRBD2. CDR1 is LGHDT, CDR2 YNNKEL, per germline (reference sequence). The CDR3 is 17 amino acids. The trim removed 0 bases at V and 4 bases at J, leaving 3 bases unmatched.

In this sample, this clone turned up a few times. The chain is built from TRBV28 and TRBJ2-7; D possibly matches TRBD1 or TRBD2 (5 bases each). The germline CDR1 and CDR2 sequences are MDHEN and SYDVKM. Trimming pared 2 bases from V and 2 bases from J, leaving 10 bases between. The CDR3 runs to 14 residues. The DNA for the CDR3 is TGTGCCAGCAGTTTAACGGGGCCGGCCTACGAGCAGTACTTC. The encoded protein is CASSLTGPAYEQYF.

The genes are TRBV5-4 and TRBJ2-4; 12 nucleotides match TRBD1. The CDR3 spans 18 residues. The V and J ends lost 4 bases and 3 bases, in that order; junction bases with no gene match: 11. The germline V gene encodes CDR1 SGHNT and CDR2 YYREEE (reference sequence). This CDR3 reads CASSPGQGAPFNKNIQYF. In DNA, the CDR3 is TGTGCCAGCAGCCCGGGACAGGGGGCGCCTTTTAACAAAAACATTCAGTACTTC.

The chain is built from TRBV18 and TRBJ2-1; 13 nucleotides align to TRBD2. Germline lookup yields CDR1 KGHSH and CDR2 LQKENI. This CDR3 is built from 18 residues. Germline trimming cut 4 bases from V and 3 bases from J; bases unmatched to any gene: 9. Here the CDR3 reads CASSLIGTSGVNYNEQFF. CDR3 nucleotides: TGTGCCAGCTCACTAATCGGGACTAGCGGGGTCAACTACAATGAGCAGTTCTTC.

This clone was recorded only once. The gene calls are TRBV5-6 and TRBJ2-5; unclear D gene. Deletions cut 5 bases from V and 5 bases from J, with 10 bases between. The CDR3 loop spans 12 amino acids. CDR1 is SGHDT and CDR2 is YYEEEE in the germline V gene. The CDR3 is CASSTVSETQYF. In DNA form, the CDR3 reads TGTGCCAGCAGTACAGTTTCTGAGACCCAGTACTTC.

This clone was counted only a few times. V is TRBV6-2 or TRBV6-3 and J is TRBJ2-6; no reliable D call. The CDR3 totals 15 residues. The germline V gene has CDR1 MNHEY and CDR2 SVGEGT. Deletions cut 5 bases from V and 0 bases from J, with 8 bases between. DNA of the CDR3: TGTGCCAGCAGTCCACCGATCTCTGGGGCCAACGTCCTGACTTTC. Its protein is CASSPPISGANVLTF.

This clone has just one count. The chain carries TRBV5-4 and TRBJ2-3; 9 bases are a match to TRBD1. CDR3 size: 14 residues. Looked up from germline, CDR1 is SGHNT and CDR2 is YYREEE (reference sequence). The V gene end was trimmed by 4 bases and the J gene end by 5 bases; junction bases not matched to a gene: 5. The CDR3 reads CASSSNRGLDTQYF. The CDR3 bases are TGTGCCAGCAGCAGCAACAGGGGGCTAGATACGCAGTATTTT.

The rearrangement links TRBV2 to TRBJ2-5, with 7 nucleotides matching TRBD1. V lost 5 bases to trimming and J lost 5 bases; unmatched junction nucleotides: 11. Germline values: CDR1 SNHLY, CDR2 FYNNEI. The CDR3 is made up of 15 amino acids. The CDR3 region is CASSRPGGNSETQYF. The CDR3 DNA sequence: TGTGCCAGCAGTAGGCCAGGGGGTAATTCGGAGACCCAGTACTTC. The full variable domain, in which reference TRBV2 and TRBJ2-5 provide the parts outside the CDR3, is EPEVTQTPSHQVTQMGQEVILRCVPISNHLYFYWYRQILGQKVEFLVSFYNNEISEKSEIFDDQFSVERPDGSNFTLKIRSTKLEDSAMYFCASSRPGGNSETQYFGPGTRLLVL.

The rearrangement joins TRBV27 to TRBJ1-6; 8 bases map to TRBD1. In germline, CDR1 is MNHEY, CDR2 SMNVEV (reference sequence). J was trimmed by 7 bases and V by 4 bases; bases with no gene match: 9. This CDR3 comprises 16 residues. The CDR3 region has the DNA TGTGCCAGCAGTTCCAGGGGGCGGCAAATCAATTCACCCCTCCACTTT. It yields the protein CASSSRGRQINSPLHF.

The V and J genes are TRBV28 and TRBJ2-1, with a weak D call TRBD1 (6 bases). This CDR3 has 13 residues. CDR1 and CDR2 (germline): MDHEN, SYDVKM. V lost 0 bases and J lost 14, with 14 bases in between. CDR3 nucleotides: TGTGCCAGCAGTTTATGGGGACACACACAGAAGTTCTTC. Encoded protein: CASSLWGHTQKFF.

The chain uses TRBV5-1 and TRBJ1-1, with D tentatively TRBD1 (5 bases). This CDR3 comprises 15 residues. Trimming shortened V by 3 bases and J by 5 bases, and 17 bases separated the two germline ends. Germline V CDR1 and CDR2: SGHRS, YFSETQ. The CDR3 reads CASSYSSGVRTEAFF. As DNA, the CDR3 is TGCGCCAGCAGCTACTCATCGGGGGTGAGGACTGAAGCTTTCTTT.

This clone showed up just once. The CDR3 region is CASVRDKQETQYF. DNA of the CDR3: TGTGCCAGCGTCCGGGACAAACAAGAGACCCAGTACTTC. V is TRBV2 and J is TRBJ2-5; perhaps TRBD1 as D (6 bases). Per germline, CDR1 SNHLY and CDR2 FYNNEI. V was cut by 8 bases and J by 2 bases, with 12 bases left in between. CDR3 size: 13 residues.

The CDR3 sequence is CASSLDRALSYGYTF. The DNA for the CDR3 is TGTGCCAGTAGTCTTGACAGGGCGTTAAGCTATGGCTACACCTTC. This chain uses TRBV19 with TRBJ1-2, with 7 bases matching TRBD1. J lost 4 bases, V lost 5 bases, and 10 bases had no gene match. From germline, CDR1 is LNHDA and CDR2 SQIVND (reference sequence). The CDR3 runs 15 residues.

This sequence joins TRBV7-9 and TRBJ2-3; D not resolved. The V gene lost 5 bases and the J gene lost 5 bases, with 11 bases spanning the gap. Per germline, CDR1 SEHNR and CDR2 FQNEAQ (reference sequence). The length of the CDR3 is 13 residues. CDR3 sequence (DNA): TGTGCCAGCAGCCCCCACTGGGGAGATACGCAGTATTTT. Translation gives CASSPHWGDTQYF.

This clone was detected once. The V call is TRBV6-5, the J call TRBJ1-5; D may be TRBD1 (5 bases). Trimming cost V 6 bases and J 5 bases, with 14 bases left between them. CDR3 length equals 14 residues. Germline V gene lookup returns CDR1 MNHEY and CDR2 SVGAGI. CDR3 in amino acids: CASRDMGGDQPQHF. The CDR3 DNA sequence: TGTGCCAGCAGAGACATGGGGGGAGATCAGCCCCAGCATTTT.